This TCR beta chain was identified in a study of T cell changes during pregnancy in multiple sclerosis. The length of the CDR3 is 13 residues. V lost 2 bases and J lost 7, with 8 bases in between. Germline V CDR1 and CDR2: MNHEY, SVGAGI. Generated by immunoSEQ multiplex PCR, the TCRdb table keeps only in-frame clones and is missing some. Of approximately 89,000 clones in the sample, approximately 95% were seen once. The starting material was peripheral blood, obtained after pregnancy. The V gene is TRBV6-5, the J gene TRBJ2-2, with D tentatively TRBD2 (6 bases). The sequence came from a female donor in good health, enrolled as a control in a pregnancy study. The CDR3: CASSYSSGGELFF. CDR3 in DNA: TGTGCCAGCAGTTACAGTAGCGGCGGGGAGCTGTTTTTT.